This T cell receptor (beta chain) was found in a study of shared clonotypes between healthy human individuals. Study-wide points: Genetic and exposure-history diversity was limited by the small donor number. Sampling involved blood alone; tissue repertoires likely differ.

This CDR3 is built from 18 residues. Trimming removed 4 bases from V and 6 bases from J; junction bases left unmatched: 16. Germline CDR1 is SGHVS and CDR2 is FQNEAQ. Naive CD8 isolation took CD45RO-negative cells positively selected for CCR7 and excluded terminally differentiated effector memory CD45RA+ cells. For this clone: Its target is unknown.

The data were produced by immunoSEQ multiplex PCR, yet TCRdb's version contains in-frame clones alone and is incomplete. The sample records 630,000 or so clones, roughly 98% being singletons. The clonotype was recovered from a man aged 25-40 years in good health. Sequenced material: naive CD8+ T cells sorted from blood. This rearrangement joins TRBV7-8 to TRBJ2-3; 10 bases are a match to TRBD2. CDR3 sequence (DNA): TGTGCCAGCAGCTCCCACAGCGTCCTAGCGGGAGTGTCGGATACGCAGTATTTT. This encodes CASSSHSVLAGVSDTQYF.